The entry below gives a single T cell receptor beta chain sequence along with its context. This CDR3 spans 17 amino acids. The V end lost 0 bases, the J end lost 0 bases, and 11 bases lay between the germline ends. Per the germline V gene, CDR1 is LNHDA and CDR2 is SQIVND (reference sequence). The data belong to a study of control samples from healthy donors and cancer patients. Profiled with immunoSEQ multiplex PCR; TCRdb holds only in-frame clones, not every one. The data show tens of thousands of clones, with around 90% seen just once and 0.91% held by the top ten. The chain has TRBV19 and TRBJ1-4, with unresolved D. Sequencing was carried out using PBMCs. The sequence was collected from a man in his thirties or forties with colorectal cancer. CDR3 coding DNA: TGTGCCAGTAGTATAGATGTGGAGCTTGCAACTAATGAAAAACTGTTTTTT. Translating it yields CASSIDVELATNEKLFF. Looking up the rest from reference TRBV19 and TRBJ1-4 gives the full variable domain: DGGITQSPKYLFRKEGQNVTLSCEQNLNHDAMYWYRQDPGQGLRLIYYSQIVNDFQKGDIAEGYSVSREKKESFPLTVTSAQKNPTAFYLCASSIDVELATNEKLFFGSGTQLSVL.